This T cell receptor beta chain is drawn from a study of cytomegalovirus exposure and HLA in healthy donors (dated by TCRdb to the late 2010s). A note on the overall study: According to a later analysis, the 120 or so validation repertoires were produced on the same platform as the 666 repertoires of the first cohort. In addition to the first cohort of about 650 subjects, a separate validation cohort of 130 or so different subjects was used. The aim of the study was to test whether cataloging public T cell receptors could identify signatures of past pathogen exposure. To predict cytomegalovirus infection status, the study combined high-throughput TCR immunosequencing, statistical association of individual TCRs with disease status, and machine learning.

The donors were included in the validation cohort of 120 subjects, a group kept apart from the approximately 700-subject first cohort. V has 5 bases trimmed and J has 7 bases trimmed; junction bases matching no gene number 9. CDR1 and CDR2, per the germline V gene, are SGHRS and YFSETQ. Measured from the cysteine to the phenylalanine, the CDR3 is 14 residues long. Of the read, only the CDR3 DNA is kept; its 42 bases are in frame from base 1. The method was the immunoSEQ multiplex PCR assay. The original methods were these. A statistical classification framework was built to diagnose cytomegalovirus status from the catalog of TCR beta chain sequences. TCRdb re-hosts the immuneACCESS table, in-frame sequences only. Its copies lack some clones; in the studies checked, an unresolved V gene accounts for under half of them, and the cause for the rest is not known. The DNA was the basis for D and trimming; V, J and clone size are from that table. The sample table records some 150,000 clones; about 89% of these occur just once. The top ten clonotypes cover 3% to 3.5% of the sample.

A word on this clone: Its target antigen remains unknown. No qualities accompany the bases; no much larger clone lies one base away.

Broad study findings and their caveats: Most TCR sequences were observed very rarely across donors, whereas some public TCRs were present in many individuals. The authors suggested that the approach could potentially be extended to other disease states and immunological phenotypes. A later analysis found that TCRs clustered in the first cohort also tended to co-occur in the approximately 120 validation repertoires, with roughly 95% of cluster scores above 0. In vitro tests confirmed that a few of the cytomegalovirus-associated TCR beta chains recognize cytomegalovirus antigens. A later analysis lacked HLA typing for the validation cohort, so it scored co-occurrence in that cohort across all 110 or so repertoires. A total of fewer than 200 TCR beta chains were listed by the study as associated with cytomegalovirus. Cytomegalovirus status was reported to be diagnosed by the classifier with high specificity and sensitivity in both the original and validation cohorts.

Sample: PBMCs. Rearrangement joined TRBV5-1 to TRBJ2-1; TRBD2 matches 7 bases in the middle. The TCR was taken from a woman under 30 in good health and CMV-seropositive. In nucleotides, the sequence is TGCGCCAGCAGTTTTGGACTAGTACCAAATGAGCAGTTCTTC. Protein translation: CASSFGLVPNEQFF. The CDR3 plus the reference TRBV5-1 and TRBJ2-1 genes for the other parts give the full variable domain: KAGVTQTPRYLIKTRGQQVTLSCSPISGHRSVSWYQQTPGQGLQFLFEYFSETQRNKGNFPGRFSGRQFSNSRSEMNVSTLELGDSALYLCASSFGLVPNEQFFGPGTRLTVL.